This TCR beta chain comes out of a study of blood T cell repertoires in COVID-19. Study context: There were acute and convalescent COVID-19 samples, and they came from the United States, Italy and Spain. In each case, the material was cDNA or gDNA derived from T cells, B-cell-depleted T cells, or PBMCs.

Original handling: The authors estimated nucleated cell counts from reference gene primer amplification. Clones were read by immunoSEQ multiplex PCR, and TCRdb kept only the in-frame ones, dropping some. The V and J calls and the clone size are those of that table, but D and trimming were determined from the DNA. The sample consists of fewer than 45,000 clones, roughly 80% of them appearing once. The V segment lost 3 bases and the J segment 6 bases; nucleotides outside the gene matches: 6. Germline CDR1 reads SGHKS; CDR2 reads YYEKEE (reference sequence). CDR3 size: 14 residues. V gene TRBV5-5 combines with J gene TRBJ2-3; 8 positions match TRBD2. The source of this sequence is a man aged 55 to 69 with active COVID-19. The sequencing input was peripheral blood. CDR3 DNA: TGTGCCAGCAGCTGGAGCGGGGGTGGGGATACGCAGTATTTT. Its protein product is CASSWSGGGDTQYF.